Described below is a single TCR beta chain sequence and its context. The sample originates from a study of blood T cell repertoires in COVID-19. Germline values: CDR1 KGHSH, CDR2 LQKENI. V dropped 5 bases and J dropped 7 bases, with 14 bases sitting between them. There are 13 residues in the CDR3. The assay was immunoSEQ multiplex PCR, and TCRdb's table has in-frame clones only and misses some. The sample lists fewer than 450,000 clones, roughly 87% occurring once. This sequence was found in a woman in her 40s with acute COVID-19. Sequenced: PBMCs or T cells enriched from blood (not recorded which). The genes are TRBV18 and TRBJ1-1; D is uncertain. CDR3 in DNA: TGTGCCAGCTCAGGGGTGCGGGAGAGTGAAGCTTTCTTT. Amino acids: CASSGVRESEAFF.